This T cell receptor (beta chain) comes out of a study of T-cell memory formation after mild COVID-19. CDR3 length equals 16 residues. V was pared by 5 bases and J by 6 bases, with 20 bases between. This clonotype came up many times. TCRdb re-called the 5' RACE reads with MiXCR, one entry per CDR3 protein. The table lists a few hundred thousand distinct CDR3 sequences, 20% of them singletons. The V and J genes are TRBV12-3 or TRBV12-4 and TRBJ2-1, with a possible D match to TRBD1 (6 bases). The origin of this receptor is a young man who had mild COVID-19 (a few samples of this study predate the infection). Cell type and time point are not known. The sequencing sample was made of PBMCs or a T cell subset sorted from them (not recorded which). CDR3 in DNA: TGTGCCAGCAGTATGACAGGTGAACAGGGAGTCAATGAGCAGTTCTTC. Encoded protein: CASSMTGEQGVNEQFF.